This T cell receptor (beta chain) was profiled in a study of T cell responses to AZD1222 COVID-19 vaccine. Germline-derived CDR1 and CDR2 are LNHDA and SQIVND (reference sequence). The CDR3 consists of 12 residues. Measured with immunoSEQ multiplex PCR; TCRdb has only the in-frame clones, and not every one. The sample includes more than 150,000 clones, 88% of them seen just once. Study-wide findings and caveats: Only after the peak T cell response were repertoires sampled. Donors were largely white British and mainly female; clonal diversity was possibly underestimated. The study identified only five to seven AZD1222 recipients as seropositive at baseline.

As concerns this clone: What it binds is unknown.

This receptor was taken from an adult who received the AZD1222 COVID-19 vaccine. This specimen was peripheral blood, taken 28 days after the second AZD1222 dose. This sequence joins TRBV19 and TRBJ1-6, with 8 bases identical to TRBD1. CDR3 sequence: CATGVVNSPLHF. The CDR3 DNA follows: TGTGCGACAGGGGTGGTTAATTCACCCCTCCACTTT.